A selection of T cell receptor beta chains follows, all from one sample in a study of PD-1 blockade in classical Hodgkin lymphoma. TCRdb's table, derived via immunoSEQ multiplex PCR, lists solely in-frame clones and lacks some. The repertoire holds about 21,000 clones, around nine tenths seen once, with approximately 7% in the top ten. Sequencing was carried out using CD8+ T cells from blood. Receptors originate from a human donor with classical Hodgkin lymphoma. The CDR3 runs from the conserved cysteine through the conserved F or W. The D gene is left open where the match is weak. Where a row states a size, it is once, few, many or the class of an expanded clone; other rows omit it.

v_gene,abundance,d_gene,j_gene,CDR3aa,CDR3nt
TRBV19,-,-,TRBJ1-2,CASERGSTGYTF,TGTGCCAGTGAGCGGGGTAGTACTGGCTACACCTTC
TRBV7-9,-,-,TRBJ2-1,CASSLGNEQFF,TGTGCCAGCAGCTTAGGGAATGAGCAGTTCTTC
TRBV28,-,-,TRBJ1-2,CASKGPLVSYTF,TGTGCCAGCAAGGGTCCCCTCGTAAGCTACACCTTC
TRBV19,-,TRBD1,TRBJ1-1,CASSILIPGTGTTEAFF,TGTGCCAGTAGTATCCTTATTCCCGGGACAGGGACTACTGAAGCTTTCTTT
TRBV6-4,-,-,TRBJ1-1,CASSEQVWGTEAFF,TGTGCCAGCAGTGAGCAGGTATGGGGCACTGAAGCTTTCTTT
TRBV13,-,TRBD2,TRBJ2-3,CASSPRAGWVDTQYF,TGTGCCAGCAGCCCCAGAGCGGGGTGGGTAGATACGCAGTATTTT
TRBV29-1,-,-,TRBJ1-1,CSVEDEGRSAEAFF,TGCAGCGTTGAAGATGAGGGCAGGAGTGCTGAAGCTTTCTTT
TRBV27,-,TRBD1,TRBJ1-5,CASSQGASQPQHF,TGTGCCTCCAGCCAGGGGGCGAGTCAGCCCCAGCATTTT
TRBV19,-,-,TRBJ2-7,CASSIYLSYEQYF,TGTGCCAGTAGTATTTACCTTTCCTACGAGCAGTACTTC
TRBV6-1,-,-,TRBJ2-6,CASILRLSGANVLTF,TGTGCCAGCATACTCCGGCTCTCTGGGGCCAACGTCCTGACTTTC
TRBV19,once,TRBD2,TRBJ2-7,CATSGGSYEQYF,TGTGCCACCTCGGGGGGCTCCTACGAGCAGTACTTC
TRBV7-9,once,TRBD2,TRBJ2-7,CASSLVLAGIHEQYF,TGTGCCAGCAGCTTAGTGCTAGCGGGAATCCACGAGCAGTACTTC
TRBV6-1,-,-,TRBJ2-3,CASSDIWGVGTRLGTDTQYF,TGTGCCAGCAGTGATATCTGGGGTGTGGGGACACGGTTGGGCACAGATACGCAGTATTTT
TRBV10-3,once,-,TRBJ2-3,CAIKAPRSTDTQYF,TGTGCCATCAAAGCCCCTCGCAGCACAGATACGCAGTATTTT
TRBV5-1,-,-,TRBJ2-7,CASSFGGYEQYF,TGCGCCAGCAGCTTCGGCGGCTACGAGCAGTACTTC
TRBV2,-,-,TRBJ1-1,CASRENGQMNTEAFF,TGTGCCAGCAGGGAAAACGGACAGATGAACACTGAAGCTTTCTTT
TRBV30,-,-,TRBJ1-1,CAWSRGGGTEAFF,TGTGCCTGGAGTAGAGGGGGTGGGACTGAAGCTTTCTTT
TRBV7-2,-,-,TRBJ1-6,CASSPQAPSYNSPLHF,TGTGCCAGCAGCCCACAGGCGCCCTCCTATAATTCACCCCTCCACTTT
TRBV4-1,-,-,TRBJ2-7,CASSHRSYEQYF,TGCGCCAGCAGCCACAGATCCTACGAGCAGTACTTC